Shown below are 25 T cell receptor beta chains from a single sample sequenced in a study of blood T cell repertoires in COVID-19. Assay: immunoSEQ multiplex PCR; the TCRdb copy retains only in-frame clones and omits some. The sample records 200,000 to 300,000 clones, about 87% being singletons. The sample comprised peripheral blood. The source of these receptors is a woman aged 60 to 75 with COVID-19, enrolled during active disease.

The chain combines TRBV29-1 with TRBJ1-5; 7 bases align to TRBD1. From germline, CDR1 is SQVTM and CDR2 ANQGSEA. With 6 bases clipped from V and 9 bases from J, the junction kept 11 bases outside the gene matches. The CDR3 is made up of 13 amino acids. The CDR3 sequence is CSVEAGGEGPQHF. As DNA, the CDR3 is TGCAGCGTCGAGGCAGGGGGTGAGGGGCCCCAGCATTTT. The variable domain in full, with the rest retrieved from reference TRBV29-1 and TRBJ1-5, is SAVISQKPSRDICQRGTSLTIQCQVDSQVTMMFWYRQQPGQSLTLIATANQGSEATYESGFVIDKFPISRPNLTFSTLTVSNMSPEDSSIYLCSVEAGGEGPQHFGDGTRLSIL.

V usage is TRBV5-5 and J usage is TRBJ2-3; D is perhaps TRBD2 (5 bases). V lost 5 bases to trimming and J lost 4 bases, with 26 bases between them. The V gene's germline CDR1 is SGHKS and CDR2 YYEKEE (reference sequence). There are 18 residues in the CDR3. The CDR3: CASSPLPPPGSRPDTQYF. CDR3 bases: TGTGCCAGCAGTCCACTCCCACCGCCGGGGTCTCGACCAGATACGCAGTATTTT.

This chain joins TRBV18 and TRBJ1-2; the match to TRBD1 covers 9 bases. The V gene end was trimmed by 6 bases and the J gene end by 7 bases; junction bases not matched to a gene: 18. The CDR3 is 17 amino acids. Germline V gene data show CDR1 as KGHSH and CDR2 as LQKENI. The CDR3: CASSPYKRTGELGGYTF. In nucleotides, the CDR3 is TGTGCCAGCTCTCCGTACAAGAGGACAGGGGAGTTGGGTGGCTACACCTTC.

The chain carries TRBV18 and TRBJ1-1; 9 bases map to TRBD1. Trimming at V came to 3 bases and at J to 5 bases, leaving 10 bases not matched to a gene. The CDR3 contains 16 residues. CDR1 and CDR2 (germline): KGHSH, LQKENI. This CDR3 reads CASSPGPGQGRTEAFF. DNA for the CDR3: TGTGCCAGCTCACCGGGACCGGGACAGGGCCGGACTGAAGCTTTCTTT.

V usage is TRBV27 and J usage is TRBJ1-4; maybe TRBD1 (5 bases). Between the trimmed V and J ends, which lost 4 bases and 5 bases, there was a span of 14 bases. Germline-derived CDR1 and CDR2 are MNHEY and SMNVEV (reference sequence). The CDR3 is 15 amino acids. The DNA of the CDR3 is TGTGCCAGCAGTTCACGGGGGTACTTAAATGAAAAACTGTTTTTT. This translates into CASSSRGYLNEKLFF.

This chain uses TRBV30 with TRBJ1-1; 9 bases align to TRBD1. From germline, CDR1 is GTSNPN and CDR2 SVGIG (reference sequence). There are 15 residues in the CDR3. J lost 0 bases, V lost 5 bases, and 7 bases had no gene match. Here the CDR3 reads CAWGQGPTMNTEAFF. In DNA, the CDR3 is TGTGCCTGGGGACAGGGGCCAACTATGAACACTGAAGCTTTCTTT.

This chain connects TRBV5-5 to TRBJ1-4; D may be TRBD1 (6 bases). V was clipped by 4 bases and J by 0 bases, with 16 bases between them. CDR1 and CDR2 from the germline V gene are SGHKS and YYEKEE (reference sequence). CDR3 length: 17 amino acids. The CDR3 nucleotides read TGTGCCAGCAGCCCTATTACAGGGAGGGCAACTAATGAAAAACTGTTTTTT. This encodes CASSPITGRATNEKLFF.

The chain couples TRBV18 to TRBJ1-3; maybe TRBD1 (6 bases). CDR1 KGHSH and CDR2 LQKENI come from the germline V gene. CDR3 length: 17 residues. The V end was cut by 3 bases, the J end by 4 bases, with 19 bases between. CDR3 protein: CASSPNPLGTSGNTIYF. The CDR3 DNA reads TGTGCCAGCTCACCCAATCCCTTAGGGACAAGCGGAAACACCATATATTTT.

This chain connects TRBV13 to TRBJ2-3; possible D gene TRBD2, 5 bases. V lost 5 bases and J 4 bases, leaving 10 bases between the germline ends. Germline values: CDR1 PRHDT, CDR2 FYEKMQ (reference sequence). The CDR3 length is 13 residues. The CDR3 DNA reads as TGTGCCAGCAGCCCGGGAAACCCAGATACGCAGTATTTT. Its protein is CASSPGNPDTQYF.

The chain combines TRBV6-5 with TRBJ2-7, with 7 bases aligning to TRBD1. Looked up from germline, CDR1 is MNHEY and CDR2 is SVGAGI. Trimming took 3 bases from V and 3 from J; bases not matched to a gene: 11. The CDR3 covers 16 residues. The CDR3 here is CASSYSFWDSNYEQYF. DNA of the CDR3: TGTGCCAGCAGTTATTCTTTTTGGGACAGCAACTACGAGCAGTACTTC.

CDR3 sequence: CASSKTGGNEKLFF. The CDR3 nucleotides are TGTGCCAGCTCGAAGACGGGAGGGAATGAAAAACTGTTTTTT. The gene calls are TRBV18 and TRBJ1-4; no definite D call. The CDR3 is made up of 14 amino acids. Germline CDR1 and CDR2: KGHSH and LQKENI. The V and J ends lost 6 bases and 5 bases respectively, with 13 bases between them.

The chain employs TRBV6-5 and TRBJ1-2; D might be TRBD1 (6 bases). Germline CDR1 reads MNHEY; CDR2 reads SVGAGI. This CDR3 is built from 13 residues. V lost 6 bases and J 7 bases, leaving 15 bases between the germline ends. The CDR3 nucleotides are TGTGCCAGCAGCCAGGGGCGGCAGAGTGGCTACACCTTC. Protein: CASSQGRQSGYTF.

The chain carries TRBV2 and TRBJ1-4; 12 bases line up with TRBD1. The trim removed 7 bases at V and 6 bases at J, leaving 6 bases unmatched. In germline, CDR1 is SNHLY, CDR2 FYNNEI. This CDR3 region has 15 residues. The CDR3 DNA sequence: TGTGCCAGCACCGGGACAGGGGGCGCCGATGAAAAACTGTTTTTT. Protein sequence: CASTGTGGADEKLFF.

CDR3 residues: CASRGSGMGNQPQHF. The CDR3 DNA reads as TGTGCCAGTAGGGGTTCAGGGATGGGGAATCAGCCCCAGCATTTT. The chain carries TRBV19 and TRBJ1-5; D is possibly TRBD1 (5 bases). Trimming removed 6 bases from V and 4 bases from J, with 16 bases in between. This CDR3 spans 15 amino acids. The V gene's germline CDR1 is LNHDA and CDR2 SQIVND (reference sequence).

The chain employs TRBV5-1 and TRBJ2-7, with a possible D match to TRBD2 (6 bases). This CDR3 is 14 amino acids long. The germline V and J ends were trimmed by 2 bases and 3 bases, with 12 bases remaining between them. In germline, CDR1 is SGHRS, CDR2 YFSETQ. The CDR3 DNA follows: TGCGCCAGCAGCTTAGCTAGCGAGGACTACGAGCAGTACTTC. Its protein is CASSLASEDYEQYF.

The chain joins TRBV7-2 to TRBJ2-2; no reliable D call. Germline CDR1 is SGHTA and CDR2 is FQGNSA. CDR3 size: 13 residues. V lost 4 bases and J lost 4, with 7 bases in between. CDR3 sequence (DNA): TGTGCCAGCAGCTCGACTCGCACCGGGGAGCTGTTTTTT. It translates to CASSSTRTGELFF.

V gene TRBV9 combines with J gene TRBJ1-2; possible D gene TRBD1, 5 bases. CDR1 SGDLS and CDR2 YYNGEE come from the germline V gene. The CDR3 spans 14 residues. Trimming removed 0 bases from V and 2 bases from J, with 8 bases in between. In DNA, the CDR3 is TGTGCCAGCAGCGTAGAAGCAGGGAACTATGGCTACACCTTC. It specifies CASSVEAGNYGYTF.

The chain joins TRBV19 to TRBJ2-7, with 10 positions matching TRBD2. CDR1 is LNHDA and CDR2 is SQIVND in the germline V gene (reference sequence). The V segment lost 3 bases and the J segment 3 bases; nucleotides outside the gene matches: 20. This CDR3 has 20 amino acids. The CDR3 DNA is TGTGCCAGTAGTATTGGTGGTCGTGGGCTAGCGGGAGACCCACTCTACGAGCAGTACTTC. Translation gives CASSIGGRGLAGDPLYEQYF.

This clone was observed once. V usage is TRBV7-3 and J usage is TRBJ2-1; D is perhaps TRBD2 (5 bases). V shed 5 bases and J shed 4 bases, with 24 bases lying between them. Germline CDR1 reads SGHTA; CDR2 reads FQGTGA. The CDR3 loop spans 18 amino acids. DNA of the CDR3: TGTGCCAGCAGCAACCGCCGCGCCACTAGGGTGGGGTACAATGAGCAGTTCTTC. Encoded protein: CASSNRRATRVGYNEQFF.

The CDR3: CASSRSFRGASGNTIYF. CDR3 bases: TGTGCCAGTAGTAGGAGTTTCCGGGGAGCCTCTGGAAACACCATATATTTT. This chain connects TRBV19 to TRBJ1-3; D ambiguous. Trimming took off 4 bases at V and 0 bases at J, with 16 bases between the two ends. Germline V lookup: CDR1 LNHDA, CDR2 SQIVND (reference sequence). This CDR3 contains 17 residues.

The chain recombines TRBV5-1 with TRBJ2-2; 12 bases agree with TRBD2. CDR1 is SGHRS and CDR2 is YFSETQ in the germline V gene. The CDR3 length is 16 residues. Trimming cost V 0 bases and J 4 bases; bases outside gene matches: 1. The CDR3 is CASSLGTSGTTGELFF. For the CDR3, the DNA is TGCGCCAGCAGCTTGGGGACTAGCGGGACCACCGGGGAGCTGTTTTTT. Using reference TRBV5-1 and TRBJ2-2 for the parts outside the CDR3, the full variable domain is KAGVTQTPRYLIKTRGQQVTLSCSPISGHRSVSWYQQTPGQGLQFLFEYFSETQRNKGNFPGRFSGRQFSNSRSEMNVSTLELGDSALYLCASSLGTSGTTGELFFGEGSRLTVL.

The CDR3 loop reads CASSRVSGTGGTEAFF. As DNA, the CDR3 is TGTGCCAGCAGCCGTGTATCCGGGACAGGGGGTACTGAAGCTTTCTTT. The rearrangement uses TRBV5-8 and TRBJ1-1, with 11 bases matching TRBD1. The CDR3 has 16 amino acids. The V gene end was trimmed by 4 bases and the J gene end by 5 bases; junction bases not matched to a gene: 10. From germline, CDR1 is SGHTS and CDR2 YDEGEE. Using reference TRBV5-8 and TRBJ1-1 for the parts outside the CDR3, the full variable domain is EAGVTQSPTHLIKTRGQQATLRCSPISGHTSVYWYQQALGLGLQFLLWYDEGEERNRGNFPPRFSGRQFPNYSSELNVNALELEDSALYLCASSRVSGTGGTEAFFGQGTRLTVV.

Only a few counts were recorded for this clone. The rearrangement joins TRBV7-2 to TRBJ2-2; 14 positions match TRBD2. The CDR3 has 19 amino acids. The trim removed 4 bases at V and 7 bases at J, leaving 14 bases unmatched. Per germline, CDR1 SGHTA and CDR2 FQGNSA. In nucleotides, the CDR3 is TGTGCCAGCAGCTGGGGGACTAGCGGGAGCCGGAGGGTGGGCGGGGAGCTGTTTTTT. Protein: CASSWGTSGSRRVGGELFF.

The CDR3 coding sequence is TGTGCCAGCAGAGTACTAGCGGGAGTACCGAACACCGGGGAGCTGTTTTTT. This encodes CASRVLAGVPNTGELFF. The rearrangement uses TRBV9 and TRBJ2-2, with 11 positions matching TRBD2. The CDR3 extends over 17 amino acids. V lost 5 bases and J lost 0; bases outside the gene matches: 6. The V gene's germline CDR1 is SGDLS and CDR2 YYNGEE.

This chain uses TRBV30 with TRBJ1-2; TRBD1 is a possible D gene (6 bases). V shed 0 bases and J shed 4 bases, with 12 bases lying between them. The CDR3 loop spans 14 amino acids. The germline gives CDR1 GTSNPN, CDR2 SVGIG (reference sequence). CDR3 loop: CAWSVQGRPYGYTF. Written as DNA, the CDR3 is TGTGCCTGGAGTGTACAGGGCAGACCCTATGGCTACACCTTC.